The 24 T cell receptor beta chains below all came from one sample that was sequenced in a study of CD8 T cells in Susac syndrome. Random hexamers primed reverse transcription of about 0.45 to 1 ug RNA. MiXCR, applied by TCRdb to the immunoSEQ multiplex PCR reads, yields one record per CDR3 protein. This table holds roughly 120,000 distinct CDR3 sequences, approximately 95% found once. Sequencing used CD8+ T cells from PBMCs. These receptors were taken from a human donor with multiple sclerosis.

This clonotype was counted a few times. The chain is built from TRBV9 and TRBJ2-7; weak D call: TRBD2 (6 bases). This CDR3 region has 13 residues. The V and J ends lost 0 bases and 6 bases respectively, with 10 bases between them. CDR1 and CDR2 from the germline V gene are SGDLS and YYNGEE. The chain's CDR3 is CASSVAIGGEQYF. CDR3 coding DNA: TGTGCCAGCAGCGTAGCTATCGGGGGCGAGCAGTACTTC.

The chain links TRBV13 to TRBJ2-3; 11 nucleotides align to TRBD2. V was clipped by 3 bases and J by 2 bases; unmatched bases: 4. Germline-derived CDR1 and CDR2 are PRHDT and FYEKMQ (reference sequence). This CDR3 has 16 amino acids. The CDR3 region is CASSFSGGVVTDTQYF. Here the CDR3 DNA reads TGTGCCAGCAGCTTTAGCGGGGGGGTAGTCACAGATACGCAGTATTTT.

J is TRBJ1-4 and V is TRBV14; 7 bases are shared with TRBD1. This CDR3 region has 14 residues. Trimming took 1 base from V and 15 from J; bases not matched to a gene: 11. Looked up from germline, CDR1 is SGHDN and CDR2 is FVKESK. Here the CDR3 DNA reads TGTGCCAGCAGCCAAGCTGGACAGGACGATTGGATGTTTTTT. The encoded protein is CASSQAGQDDWMFF.

The table lists this clonotype with a count of one. The rearrangement uses TRBV9 and TRBJ2-3; 9 bases are shared with TRBD1. Germline V gives CDR1 SGDLS, CDR2 YYNGEE. This CDR3 spans 15 amino acids. The J segment lost 1 base and the V segment lost 3 bases, leaving 3 bases of the junction unmatched. The CDR3 DNA is TGTGCCAGCAGCGGGAACAGGGGGCGCACAGATACGCAGTATTTT. Translation: CASSGNRGRTDTQYF.

V gene TRBV13 combines with J gene TRBJ2-7; D is uncertain. V was pared by 4 bases and J by 2 bases, with 12 bases between. Per germline, CDR1 PRHDT and CDR2 FYEKMQ (reference sequence). The CDR3 is 14 amino acids. DNA of the CDR3: TGTGCCAGCAGCTCCGTGGGTAGCACCTACGAGCAGTACTTC. It translates to CASSSVGSTYEQYF.

The table lists this clonotype with a few counts. The chain uses TRBV9 and TRBJ2-7; a weak D match, TRBD2 (6 bases). V lost 4 bases and J lost 1, with 12 bases in between. Germline-derived CDR1 and CDR2 are SGDLS and YYNGEE. CDR3 length equals 14 residues. DNA for the CDR3: TGTGCCAGCAGCCCGGGGGACCGATCCTACGAGCAGTACGTC. Translated, it gives CASSPGDRSYEQYV.

The chain couples TRBV4-1 to TRBJ2-3, with 14 bases fitting TRBD2. Germline assignment: CDR1 MGHRA and CDR2 YSYEKL. Trimming took 4 bases from V and 5 from J; bases not matched to a gene: 14. The CDR3 is made up of 19 amino acids. The CDR3 loop reads CASSRMFGTSGGPGDTQYF. The CDR3 DNA follows: TGCGCCAGCAGCCGAATGTTTGGGACTAGCGGGGGCCCCGGAGATACGCAGTATTTT.

The chain recombines TRBV15 with TRBJ1-4; tentatively, D is TRBD1 (5 bases). This CDR3 has 14 amino acids. The germline V gene encodes CDR1 LNHNV and CDR2 YYDKDF (reference sequence). Trimming took 0 bases from V and 3 from J, leaving 5 bases between them. CDR3 residues: CATSREGANEKLFF. In DNA, the CDR3 is TGTGCCACCAGCAGAGAGGGGGCTAATGAAAAACTGTTTTTT.

V usage is TRBV10-3 and J usage is TRBJ1-5; D might be TRBD1 (6 bases). Trimming shortened V by 3 bases and J by 6 bases, and 15 bases separated the two germline ends. Germline values: CDR1 ENHRY, CDR2 SYGVKD. This CDR3 contains 15 residues. The CDR3 DNA follows: TGTGCCATCAGTGATTTGAACAGGGTGGGTCAGCCCCAGCATTTT. Its translation is CAISDLNRVGQPQHF.

The chain joins TRBV3-1 to TRBJ1-2; no definite D call. The CDR3 length is 15 residues. Germline V gene data show CDR1 as LGHDT and CDR2 as YNNKEL (reference sequence). V was cut by 4 bases and J by 4 bases, with 16 bases left in between. As DNA, the CDR3 is TGTGCCAGCAGCCTTAAGAGGCCGGGCCGCTATGGCTACACCTTC. It yields the protein CASSLKRPGRYGYTF.

V usage is TRBV5-4 and J usage is TRBJ2-3; 11 positions agree with TRBD2. This CDR3 spans 14 amino acids. Trimming took 4 bases from V and 4 from J; bases not matched to a gene: 2. Germline values: CDR1 SGHNT, CDR2 YYREEE (reference sequence). This CDR3 reads CASSLSGRADTQYF. For the CDR3, the DNA is TGTGCCAGCAGCCTTAGCGGGAGGGCAGATACGCAGTATTTT.

The J gene is TRBJ2-7, the V gene TRBV6-1, with TRBD2 identical over 11 bases. CDR1 and CDR2 from the germline V gene are MNHNS and SASEGT. V lost 3 bases and J lost 6; bases outside the gene matches: 13. The CDR3 sequence is 17 residues long. CDR3 coding DNA: TGTGCCAGCAGTGACGGGCTAGCGGGGGGACCGGGCGGCGAGCAGTACTTC. This translates into CASSDGLAGGPGGEQYF.

V usage is TRBV13 and J usage is TRBJ2-5; D is unclear. Germline CDR1 and CDR2: PRHDT and FYEKMQ (reference sequence). This CDR3 has 15 amino acids. The germline V and J ends were trimmed by 4 bases and 3 bases, with 15 bases remaining between them. This CDR3 reads CASSSHHLFEETQYF. The CDR3 DNA follows: TGTGCCAGCAGCTCCCACCATTTGTTTGAAGAGACCCAGTACTTC.

V is TRBV20-1 and J is TRBJ2-7; no clear D gene. Germline assignment: CDR1 DFQATT and CDR2 SNEGSKA (reference sequence). Between the trimmed V and J ends, which lost 1 base and 6 bases, there was a span of 10 bases. This CDR3 is built from 12 residues. The CDR3 DNA follows: TGCAGTGCTAGAGCTAAGAGTGGCGAGCAGTACTTC. It is translated as CSARAKSGEQYF.

J is TRBJ1-2 and V is TRBV10-3; D is undetermined. Deletions cut 4 bases from V and 3 bases from J, with 15 bases between. The CDR3 runs 15 residues. Germline CDR1 reads ENHRY; CDR2 reads SYGVKD. The CDR3 loop is CAISVTAIGDYGYTF. CDR3 bases: TGTGCCATCAGTGTCACAGCCATTGGGGACTATGGCTACACCTTC.

Only one count was recorded for this clonotype. J is TRBJ2-1 and V is TRBV12-3 or TRBV12-4, with D perhaps given as TRBD1 or TRBD2 (7 bases each). This CDR3 has 15 amino acids. Trimming took 6 bases from V and 5 from J, leaving 17 bases between them. CDR3 nucleotides: TGTGCCAGCAGCCACCAGGGGGGGGGCGACAATGAGCAGTTCTTC. As protein: CASSHQGGGDNEQFF.

This rearrangement joins TRBV12-3 or TRBV12-4 to TRBJ2-5, with D possibly TRBD2 on 6 matching bases. CDR3 length: 15 residues. The V gene lost 3 bases and the J gene lost 4 bases, with 15 bases spanning the gap. CDR3 DNA: TGTGCCAGCAGTTTGGAGGGGCGCCGTGCAGAGACCCAGTACTTC. As protein: CASSLEGRRAETQYF.

This chain connects TRBV7-8 to TRBJ1-1, with D tentatively TRBD1 (6 bases). Trimming shortened V by 4 bases and J by 0 bases, and 12 bases separated the two germline ends. CDR1 and CDR2 from the germline V gene are SGHVS and FQNEAQ. The CDR3 extends over 15 amino acids. CDR3 protein: CASSWGRDLNTEAFF. The CDR3 DNA reads as TGTGCCAGCAGCTGGGGGCGGGACCTGAACACTGAAGCTTTCTTT.

The rearrangement uses TRBV20-1 and TRBJ2-7, with 11 bases identical to TRBD2. V gave up 3 bases and J gave up 2 bases; unmatched junction bases: 3. Germline V gene sequence: CDR1 DFQATT, CDR2 SNEGSKA (reference sequence). The CDR3 is 14 residues long. The chain's CDR3 is CSARGLADPYEQYV. The CDR3 DNA sequence: TGCAGTGCTAGGGGACTAGCGGACCCCTACGAGCAGTACGTC.

J is TRBJ1-5 and V is TRBV12-3 or TRBV12-4, with TRBD1 identical over 7 bases. Losses at the gene ends were 7 bases for V and 3 bases for J; bases not matched to a gene: 6. This CDR3 is 14 amino acids long. Here the CDR3 DNA reads TGTGCCAGCAATAACAGGGGACCCAATCAGCCCCAGCATTTT. It yields the protein CASNNRGPNQPQHF.

This chain links TRBV5-1 with TRBJ2-1; 8 bases are a match to TRBD1. CDR1 and CDR2 (germline): SGHRS, YFSETQ. J was trimmed by 6 bases and V by 4 bases; bases with no gene match: 9. There are 15 residues in the CDR3. The CDR3 spells CASSAWTGRSNEQFF. In DNA, the CDR3 is TGCGCCAGCAGCGCCTGGACAGGGCGGTCCAATGAGCAGTTCTTC.

The genes are TRBV7-9 and TRBJ2-1; TRBD1 aligns across 7 bases. The CDR3 consists of 16 residues. Germline assignment: CDR1 SEHNR and CDR2 FQNEAQ (reference sequence). Losses at the gene ends were 1 base for V and 6 bases for J; bases not matched to a gene: 9. This CDR3 reads CASSLGQGVLSNEQFF. CDR3 sequence (DNA): TGTGCCAGCAGCTTAGGTCAGGGGGTGCTATCCAATGAGCAGTTCTTC.

This clonotype was seen only a few times. The chain joins TRBV19 to TRBJ1-5; no clear D gene. With 5 bases removed from V and 4 bases from J, the gap between germline ends came to 3 bases. Germline V CDR1 and CDR2: LNHDA, SQIVND (reference sequence). This CDR3 has 11 residues. The CDR3: CASSENQPQHF. The CDR3 DNA sequence: TGTGCCAGTAGTGAGAATCAGCCCCAGCATTTT.

In this sample, this clonotype turned up once. This rearrangement joins TRBV12-3 or TRBV12-4 to TRBJ2-3; TRBD1 is a possible D gene (6 bases). The CDR3 runs 15 residues. V dropped 6 bases and J dropped 2 bases, with 15 bases sitting between them. CDR3 sequence reads: CASSRRGYPTDTQYF. As DNA, the CDR3 is TGTGCCAGCAGCCGAAGGGGGTACCCCACAGATACGCAGTATTTT.